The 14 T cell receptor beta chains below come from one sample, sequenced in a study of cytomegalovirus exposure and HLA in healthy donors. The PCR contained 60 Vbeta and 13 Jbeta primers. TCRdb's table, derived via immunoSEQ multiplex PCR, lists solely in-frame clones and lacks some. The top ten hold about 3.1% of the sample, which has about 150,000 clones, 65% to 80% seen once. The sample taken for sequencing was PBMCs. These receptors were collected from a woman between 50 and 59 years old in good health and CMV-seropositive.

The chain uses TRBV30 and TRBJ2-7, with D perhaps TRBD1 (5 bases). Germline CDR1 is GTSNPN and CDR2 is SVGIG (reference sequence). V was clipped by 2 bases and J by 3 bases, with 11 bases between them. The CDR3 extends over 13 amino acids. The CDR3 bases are TGTGCCTGGAGTCACAGCGACAGCTACGAGCAGTACTTC. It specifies CAWSHSDSYEQYF.

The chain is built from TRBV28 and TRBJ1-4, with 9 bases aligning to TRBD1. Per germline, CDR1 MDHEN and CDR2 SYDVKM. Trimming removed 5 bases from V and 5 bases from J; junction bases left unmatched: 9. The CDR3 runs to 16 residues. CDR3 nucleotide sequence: TGTGCCAGCAGTATATTGGGGACAGGGAGAAATGAAAAACTGTTTTTT. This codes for CASSILGTGRNEKLFF.

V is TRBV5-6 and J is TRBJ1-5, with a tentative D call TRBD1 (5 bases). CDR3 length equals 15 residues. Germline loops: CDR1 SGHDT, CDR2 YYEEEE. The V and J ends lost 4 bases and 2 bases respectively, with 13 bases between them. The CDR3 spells CASSPSDMGNQPQHF. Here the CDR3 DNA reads TGTGCCAGCAGCCCTTCGGACATGGGCAATCAGCCCCAGCATTTT.

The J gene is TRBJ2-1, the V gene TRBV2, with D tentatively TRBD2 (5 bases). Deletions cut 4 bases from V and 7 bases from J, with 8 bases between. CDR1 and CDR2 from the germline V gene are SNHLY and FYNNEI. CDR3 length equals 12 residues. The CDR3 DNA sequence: TGTGCCAGCAGTGGGACGGGAAATGAGCAGTTCTTC. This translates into CASSGTGNEQFF.

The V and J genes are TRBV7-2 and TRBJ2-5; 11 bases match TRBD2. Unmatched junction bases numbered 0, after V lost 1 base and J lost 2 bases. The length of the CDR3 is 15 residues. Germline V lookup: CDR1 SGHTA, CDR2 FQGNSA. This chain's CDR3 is CASSLGLAGQETQYF. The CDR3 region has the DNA TGTGCCAGCAGCTTAGGACTAGCGGGACAAGAGACCCAGTACTTC.

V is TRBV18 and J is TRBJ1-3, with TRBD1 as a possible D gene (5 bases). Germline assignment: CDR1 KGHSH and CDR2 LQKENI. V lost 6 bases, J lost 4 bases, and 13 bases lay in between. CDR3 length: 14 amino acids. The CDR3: CASSLNGAGNTIYF. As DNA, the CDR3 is TGTGCCAGCTCTCTAAATGGGGCAGGAAACACCATATATTTT.

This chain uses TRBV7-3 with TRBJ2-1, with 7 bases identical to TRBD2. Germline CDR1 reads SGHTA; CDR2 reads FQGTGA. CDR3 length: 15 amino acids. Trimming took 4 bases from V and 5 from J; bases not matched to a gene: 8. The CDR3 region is CASSSNPSGDNEQFF. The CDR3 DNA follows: TGTGCCAGCAGCTCCAACCCTAGCGGTGACAATGAGCAGTTCTTC.

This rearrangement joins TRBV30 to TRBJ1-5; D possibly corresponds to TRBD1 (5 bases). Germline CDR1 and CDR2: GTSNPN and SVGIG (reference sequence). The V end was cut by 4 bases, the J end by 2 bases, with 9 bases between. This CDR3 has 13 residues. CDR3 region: CAWNLGRNQPQHF. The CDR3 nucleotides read TGTGCCTGGAATCTGGGGCGCAATCAGCCCCAGCATTTT.

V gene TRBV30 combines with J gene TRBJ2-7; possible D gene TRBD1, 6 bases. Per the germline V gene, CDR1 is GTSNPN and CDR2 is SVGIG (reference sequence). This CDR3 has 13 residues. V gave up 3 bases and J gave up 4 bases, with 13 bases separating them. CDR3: CAWRGADSYEQYF. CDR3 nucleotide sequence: TGTGCCTGGAGGGGGGCGGATTCGTACGAGCAGTACTTC.

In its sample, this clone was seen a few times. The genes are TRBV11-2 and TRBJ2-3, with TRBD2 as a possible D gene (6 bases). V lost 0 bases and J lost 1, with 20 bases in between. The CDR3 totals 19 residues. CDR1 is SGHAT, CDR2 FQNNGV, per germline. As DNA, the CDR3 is TGTGCCAGCAGCTTAGAAGGACTCCGACTAGATCCTGGCACAGATACGCAGTATTTT. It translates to CASSLEGLRLDPGTDTQYF.

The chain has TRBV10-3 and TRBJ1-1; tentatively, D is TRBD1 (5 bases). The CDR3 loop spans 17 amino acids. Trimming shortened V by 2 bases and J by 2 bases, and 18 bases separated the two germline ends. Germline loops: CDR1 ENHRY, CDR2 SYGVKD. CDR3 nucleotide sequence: TGTGCCATCAGTGAGACCCCTGCAGGGTTAGGAAACACTGAAGCTTTCTTT. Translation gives CAISETPAGLGNTEAFF.

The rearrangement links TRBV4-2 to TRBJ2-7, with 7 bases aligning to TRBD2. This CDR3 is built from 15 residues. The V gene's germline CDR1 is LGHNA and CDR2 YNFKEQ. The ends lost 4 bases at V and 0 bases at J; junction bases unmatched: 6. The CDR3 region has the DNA TGTGCCAGCAGCCCGGAGGGGAGGGTCTCCTACGAGCAGTACTTC. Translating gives CASSPEGRVSYEQYF.

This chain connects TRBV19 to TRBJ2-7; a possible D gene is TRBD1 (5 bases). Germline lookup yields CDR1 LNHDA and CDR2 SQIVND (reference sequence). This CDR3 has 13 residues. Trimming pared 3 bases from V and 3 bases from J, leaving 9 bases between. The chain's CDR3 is CASSIQQGYEQYF. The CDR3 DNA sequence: TGTGCCAGTAGTATTCAGCAGGGCTACGAGCAGTACTTC. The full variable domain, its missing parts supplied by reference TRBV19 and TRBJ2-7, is DGGITQSPKYLFRKEGQNVTLSCEQNLNHDAMYWYRQDPGQGLRLIYYSQIVNDFQKGDIAEGYSVSREKKESFPLTVTSAQKNPTAFYLCASSIQQGYEQYFGPGTRLTVT.

CDR3 loop: CASTLNSGFTDTQYF. The CDR3 bases are TGTGCCAGCACCCTGAACAGCGGATTCACAGATACGCAGTATTTT. The chain couples TRBV7-2 to TRBJ2-3; a weak D match, TRBD2 (5 bases). Looked up from germline, CDR1 is SGHTA and CDR2 is FQGNSA. The CDR3 is 15 amino acids. Trimming removed 7 bases from V and 2 bases from J, with 16 bases in between.